This T cell receptor (beta chain) was identified in a study of blood T cell repertoires in COVID-19. On the study more broadly: Samples taken during acute and convalescent COVID-19 were collected in the United States, Italy and Spain. The analysed material was cDNA or gDNA that came from T cells, B-cell-depleted T cells, or PBMCs.

In germline, CDR1 is SEHNR, CDR2 FQNEAQ (reference sequence). The CDR3 covers 14 residues. V was pared by 4 bases and J by 4 bases, with 5 bases of the junction left unmatched. Authors' data handling: Using reference gene primer amplification, nucleated cell counts were estimated. This table comes from immunoSEQ multiplex PCR, and its TCRdb copy is limited to in-frame clones, with some not included. V and J calls and clone size are given by that table; D and trimming were obtained from the DNA. The table lists some 130,000 clones, around 83% of them singletons, with roughly 18% in the top ten. The table lists this clone with a count of one. Two negative PCRs, clearance, or symptom resolution were required of recovered Cohort 3 donors.

The TCR was taken from a young man who had recovered from COVID-19. Sequencing was done on a sample of PBMCs or T cells enriched from blood (not recorded which). The V call is TRBV7-9, the J call TRBJ1-1, with TRBD1 matching 8 bases. The CDR3 spells CASSYHTGGTEAFF. The CDR3 nucleotides read TGTGCCAGCAGCTACCATACAGGGGGCACTGAAGCTTTCTTT.